These 11 T cell receptor beta chains originate from one sample sequenced in a study of blood T cell repertoires in COVID-19. Clones were read by immunoSEQ multiplex PCR, and TCRdb kept only the in-frame ones, dropping some. The data show tens of thousands of clones, about 89% seen once. The source material was peripheral blood. These receptors came from a man in his 60s with COVID-19, enrolled during active disease.

The chain employs TRBV4-3 and TRBJ1-2; possible D gene TRBD1, 6 bases. The CDR3 sequence is 14 residues long. From germline, CDR1 is LGHNA and CDR2 YSLEER. The V gene lost 1 base and the J gene lost 3 bases, with 9 bases spanning the gap. The DNA for the CDR3 is TGCGCCAGCAGCCAAGGACAGGCCCACTATGGCTACACCTTC. It is translated as CASSQGQAHYGYTF.

This clone was observed a single time. CDR3 nucleotides: TGCAGCGTTCCACCCTTGGAGGGCCCATGGTCCGGGGACTATGGCTACACCTTC. Its translation is CSVPPLEGPWSGDYGYTF. The J gene is TRBJ1-2, the V gene TRBV29-1; D remains ambiguous. The CDR3 is 18 amino acids. Germline loops: CDR1 SQVTM, CDR2 ANQGSEA. The V end was cut by 5 bases, the J end by 3 bases, with 28 bases between.

As regards this clone: Different DNA sequences within this sample yield the same CDR3. The rearrangement uses TRBV12-3 or TRBV12-4 and TRBJ1-2, with TRBD1 matching 8 bases. The CDR3 sequence is 13 residues long. V lost 5 bases, J lost 4 bases, and 3 bases stayed unmatched. CDR3 sequence reads: CASSRGQGYGYTF. The CDR3 region has the DNA TGTGCCAGCAGTAGAGGACAGGGCTATGGCTACACCTTC.

The genes are TRBV29-1 and TRBJ2-7; 11 nucleotides line up with TRBD1. Germline V gene lookup returns CDR1 SQVTM and CDR2 ANQGSEA. The ends lost 4 bases at V and 7 bases at J; junction bases unmatched: 6. This CDR3 spans 13 amino acids. The DNA for the CDR3 is TGCAGCGTTGCCCGGGACAGGGGGGATGAGCAGTACTTC. Encoded protein: CSVARDRGDEQYF.

The gene calls are TRBV5-1 and TRBJ2-2, with D unresolved. V lost 6 bases to trimming and J lost 2 bases, with 14 bases between them. The CDR3 sequence is 15 residues long. The germline V gene encodes CDR1 SGHRS and CDR2 YFSETQ. CDR3 coding DNA: TGCGCCAGCACTCTCGGCGGCCTAAACACCGGGGAGCTGTTTTTT. Protein: CASTLGGLNTGELFF.

This chain connects TRBV15 to TRBJ1-5, with 9 bases aligning to TRBD1. Germline CDR1 LNHNV, CDR2 YYDKDF (reference sequence). The ends lost 1 base at V and 7 bases at J; junction bases unmatched: 5. The CDR3 is 15 amino acids. CDR3 bases: TGTGCCACCAGCAGAGGGGACAGGGATAACCAGCCCCAGCATTTT. The encoded protein is CATSRGDRDNQPQHF.

This clone has a single count. The chain uses TRBV14 and TRBJ2-3; perhaps TRBD2 as D (6 bases). Trimming took off 4 bases at V and 2 bases at J, with 13 bases between the two ends. Looked up from germline, CDR1 is SGHDN and CDR2 is FVKESK. This CDR3 region has 15 residues. CDR3 in DNA: TGTGCCAGCAGCCCCGTCGGGGGATACACAGATACGCAGTATTTT. Protein product: CASSPVGGYTDTQYF.

A remark on this clone: Other DNA sequences in the sample encode the same CDR3. In DNA, the CDR3 is TGTGCCAGCAGTCCAAGGGACAGGGGCACTGAAGCTTTCTTT. It yields the protein CASSPRDRGTEAFF. The rearrangement uses TRBV6-5 and TRBJ1-1; TRBD1 agrees at 10 bases. V gave up 5 bases and J gave up 4 bases; unmatched junction bases: 4. CDR3 length: 14 amino acids. The germline gives CDR1 MNHEY, CDR2 SVGAGI.

This clone was observed a single time. The chain couples TRBV3-1 (or the pseudogene TRBV3-2) to TRBJ1-2; no reliable D call. From germline, CDR1 is LGHDT and CDR2 YNNKEL (reference sequence). The CDR3 contains 17 residues. V dropped 1 base and J dropped 4 bases, with 19 bases sitting between them. CDR3 sequence (DNA): TGTGCCAGCAGCCAAGGACCCCCTCGCTGGGCTGGCTATGGCTACACCTTC. It specifies CASSQGPPRWAGYGYTF.

V usage is TRBV11-2 and J usage is TRBJ2-7; 8 bases line up with TRBD1. This CDR3 spans 15 amino acids. Losses at the gene ends were 1 base for V and 7 bases for J; bases not matched to a gene: 9. Germline-derived CDR1 and CDR2 are SGHAT and FQNNGV. The CDR3 DNA is TGTGCCAGCAGCTTAGCCCCCGGACAGGGTAGAGAGCAGTACTTC. It translates to CASSLAPGQGREQYF.

The rearrangement joins TRBV7-2 to TRBJ2-3; a possible D gene is TRBD2 (5 bases). V gave up 3 bases and J gave up 1 base, with 14 bases separating them. Germline loops: CDR1 SGHTA, CDR2 FQGNSA. The CDR3 length is 16 residues. The CDR3 is CASSFRSGSGTDTQYF. As DNA, the CDR3 is TGTGCCAGCAGCTTTCGGAGTGGGAGCGGCACAGATACGCAGTATTTT.